This entry is about one T cell receptor (beta chain). The antigen is not known. Assay: immunoSEQ multiplex PCR; the TCRdb copy retains only in-frame clones and omits some. The sample lists 200,000 or so clones; 85% to 90% were seen once. The data belong to a study of T cell responses to AZD1222 COVID-19 vaccine. Study results and limitations: Targets within unmutated variant regions were reportedly found for nearly half of spike-specific TCRs. Possibly, clonal diversity was underestimated; donors were largely white British and included more females. With dominance at 160-218 and 743-854, vaccine-associated CD4 TCRs spanned spike.

The origin of this receptor is an adult in good health. This sample comprised peripheral blood, obtained on day 0 of AZD1222 vaccination.

CDR3 sequence reads: CAWIRREMATTF. CDR3 nucleotides: TGTGCCTGGATACGGAGAGAGATGGCTACAACCTTC. The chain combines TRBV30 with TRBJ1-2; D remains ambiguous. V lost 4 bases, J lost 14 bases, and 20 bases lay in between. The germline V gene has CDR1 GTSNPN and CDR2 SVGIG (reference sequence). The CDR3 runs to 12 residues.